This T cell receptor (beta chain) was observed in a study of technical replicates of blood from a handful of donors. CDR1 and CDR2 from the germline V gene are SGHTA and FQGTGA. This CDR3 comprises 18 residues. Trimming took off 5 bases at V and 7 bases at J, with 27 bases between the two ends. Clones were sequenced by immunoSEQ multiplex PCR, and TCRdb holds only the in-frame ones, with some missing. The sample includes approximately 81,000 clones, approximately 80% of them seen just once. This chain links TRBV7-3 with TRBJ2-1; a weak D match, TRBD2 (6 bases). This TCR came from a human donor in good health. Some clones in this sample may be carry-over from other donors' samples. The sample consisted of PBMCs. The DNA of the CDR3 is TGTGCCAGCAGCCTAAGGGGTGGGGGGACGGGCATAAGGAATGAGCAGTTCTTC. Translating gives CASSLRGGGTGIRNEQFF.